Following are 29 T cell receptor beta chains from one sample sequenced in a study of blood T cell repertoires in COVID-19. Sequenced by immunoSEQ multiplex PCR; TCRdb stores in-frame clones only, minus some. The repertoire holds approximately 120,000 clones, with around 88% as singletons. Sample: peripheral blood. These receptors all stem from a human donor in a cohort sampled during active COVID-19.

This clone came up once. The chain combines TRBV4-1 with TRBJ1-2; D is unresolved. V dropped 3 bases and J dropped 9 bases, with 20 bases sitting between them. The CDR3 sequence is 15 residues long. The V gene's germline CDR1 is MGHRA and CDR2 YSYEKL. The DNA of the CDR3 is TGCGCCAGCAGCCACTCTGGGGAGGGCATCGGGAGCTACACCTTC. This sequence encodes CASSHSGEGIGSYTF.

With regard to this clone: A much larger clone differs by one base, so this may be a read error. Other DNA sequences from this sample encode an identical CDR3 as well. This chain uses TRBV18 with TRBJ1-3; tentative D call: TRBD1 (5 bases). Germline CDR1 KGHSH, CDR2 LQKENI. The CDR3 totals 16 residues. V was shortened by 0 bases and J by 1 base, with 10 bases between the two germline ends. The CDR3 is CASSPPAGDSGNTIYF. Written as DNA, the CDR3 is TGTGCCAGCTCACCACCGGCGGGGGATTCTGGAAACACCATATATTTT.

V is TRBV7-3 and J is TRBJ2-3; tentative D call: TRBD2 (5 bases). The CDR3 is 13 amino acids. Trimming removed 5 bases at V and 2 bases at J, with 8 bases between. Germline V gene lookup returns CDR1 SGHTA and CDR2 FQGTGA. Written as DNA, the CDR3 is TGTGCCAGCAGCCCCCGGGACACAGATACGCAGTATTTT. Residues: CASSPRDTDTQYF.

V is TRBV10-3 and J is TRBJ2-1; D unresolved. Germline CDR1 reads ENHRY; CDR2 reads SYGVKD. With 1 base removed from V and 7 bases from J, the gap between germline ends came to 2 bases. The CDR3 is 11 amino acids. CDR3 in amino acids: CAISELNEQFF. The CDR3, as DNA: TGTGCCATCAGTGAGTTAAATGAGCAGTTCTTC.

The chain joins TRBV5-4 to TRBJ2-3; D gene unclear. Trimming left V 4 bases short and J 5 bases short, with 8 bases between. CDR1 SGHNT and CDR2 YYREEE come from the germline V gene (reference sequence). This CDR3 is built from 12 residues. The chain's CDR3 is CASSGPVDTQYF. CDR3 in DNA: TGTGCCAGCAGCGGGCCAGTAGATACGCAGTATTTT.

This clone appeared a single time. The V and J genes are TRBV6-2 or TRBV6-3 and TRBJ2-3, with D unresolved. The CDR3 sequence is 15 residues long. Trimming stripped 2 bases from V and 0 bases from J, with 9 bases between. Germline V gene sequence: CDR1 MNHEY, CDR2 SVGEGT. This chain's CDR3 is CASSYLGSSTDTQYF. CDR3 DNA: TGTGCCAGCAGTTACCTCGGTTCTAGCACAGATACGCAGTATTTT.

The chain combines TRBV30 with TRBJ1-2, with a tentative D call TRBD1 (6 bases). Germline CDR1 GTSNPN, CDR2 SVGIG (reference sequence). V lost 4 bases and J lost 4, with 16 bases in between. This CDR3 has 14 residues. The CDR3 loop is CAWTRGPTTYGYTF. The CDR3 nucleotides are TGTGCCTGGACCAGGGGACCGACCACCTATGGCTACACCTTC.

This clone was detected once. J is TRBJ2-1 and V is TRBV27; 7 nucleotides align to TRBD1. V dropped 4 bases and J dropped 4; count of bases not matched to a gene: 4. The CDR3 consists of 14 residues. CDR1 and CDR2 from the germline V gene are MNHEY and SMNVEV (reference sequence). The CDR3 DNA is TGTGCCAGCAGTTGGGACAGAAAATACAATGAGCAGTTCTTC. Residues: CASSWDRKYNEQFF.

The V gene is TRBV3-1 (or the pseudogene TRBV3-2), the J gene TRBJ2-5, with 7 bases matching TRBD2. The trim removed 3 bases at V and 1 base at J, leaving 8 bases unmatched. Per germline, CDR1 LGHDT and CDR2 YNNKEL (reference sequence). CDR3 length: 16 residues. Here the CDR3 DNA reads TGTGCCAGCAGCCAGGGTCTCGGCGGGAGCCAAGAGACCCAGTACTTC. Its translation: CASSQGLGGSQETQYF.

The genes are TRBV5-1 and TRBJ2-1, with 8 nucleotides matching TRBD2. The CDR3 extends over 17 amino acids. Germline V gene sequence: CDR1 SGHRS, CDR2 YFSETQ. The V and J ends lost 3 bases and 4 bases, in that order; junction bases with no gene match: 12. CDR3 sequence reads: CASSSPRTSWLYNEQFF. The DNA for the CDR3 is TGCGCCAGCAGCTCTCCTAGGACTAGCTGGTTGTACAATGAGCAGTTCTTC.

This clone was seen a single time. This rearrangement joins TRBV3-1 (or the pseudogene TRBV3-2) to TRBJ2-7, with 8 bases fitting TRBD2. V was clipped by 4 bases and J by 4 bases; unmatched bases: 9. The CDR3 runs to 15 residues. Looked up from germline, CDR1 is LGHDT and CDR2 is YNNKEL (reference sequence). The CDR3 loop is CASSPQAGDGYEQYF. The CDR3 DNA is TGTGCCAGCAGCCCGCAAGCGGGAGATGGATACGAGCAGTACTTC.

The chain has TRBV6-5 and TRBJ2-1; 12 bases map to TRBD2. This CDR3 has 15 residues. CDR1 is MNHEY and CDR2 is SVGAGI in the germline V gene. With 0 bases clipped from V and 6 bases from J, the junction kept 0 bases outside the gene matches. The CDR3 nucleotides read TGTGCCAGCAGTTACTCGACTAGCGGGAGCAATGAGCAGTTCTTC. It codes for CASSYSTSGSNEQFF.

This chain links TRBV7-8 with TRBJ2-1; D is unclear. Per germline, CDR1 SGHVS and CDR2 FQNEAQ. This CDR3 region has 13 residues. V was clipped by 1 base and J by 4 bases, with 5 bases between them. The CDR3 DNA sequence: TGTGCCAGCAGCTTAGGGCTTTACAATGAGCAGTTCTTC. Its protein is CASSLGLYNEQFF. Based on the CDR3 plus reference TRBV7-8 and TRBJ2-1, the full variable domain is GAGVSQSPRYKVAKRGQDVALRCDPISGHVSLFWYQQALGQGPEFLTYFQNEAQLDKSGLPSDRFFAERPEGSVSTLKIQRTQQEDSAVYLCASSLGLYNEQFFGPGTRLTVL.

The rearrangement uses TRBV25-1 and TRBJ2-2; TRBD1 matches at 9 bases. Germline V gene data show CDR1 as MGHDK and CDR2 as SYGVNS. V gave up 6 bases and J gave up 6 bases; unmatched junction bases: 8. This CDR3 comprises 15 residues. CDR3 sequence: CASRRGQGKAGELFF. The CDR3 region has the DNA TGTGCCAGCAGGAGGGGACAGGGTAAAGCCGGGGAGCTGTTTTTT.

The J gene is TRBJ1-5, the V gene TRBV27; 7 bases align to TRBD1. Germline values: CDR1 MNHEY, CDR2 SMNVEV (reference sequence). Trimming at V came to 3 bases and at J to 6 bases, leaving 17 bases not matched to a gene. There are 18 residues in the CDR3. The CDR3 is CASSLMGAGGTSRQPQHF. The CDR3 DNA reads TGTGCCAGCAGTTTGATGGGGGCAGGGGGGACTTCGCGTCAGCCCCAGCATTTT.

The genes are TRBV5-4 and TRBJ2-1; D not certain. Germline-derived CDR1 and CDR2 are SGHNT and YYREEE (reference sequence). The germline V and J ends were trimmed by 4 bases and 3 bases, with 14 bases remaining between them. The CDR3 length is 15 residues. This CDR3 reads CASSPTTSGYNEQFF. CDR3 DNA sequence: TGTGCCAGCAGCCCTACTACCTCTGGCTACAATGAGCAGTTCTTC.

The chain joins TRBV15 to TRBJ1-1, with D unclear. The CDR3 length is 14 residues. Germline assignment: CDR1 LNHNV and CDR2 YYDKDF (reference sequence). Trimming removed 8 bases from V and 1 base from J, with 14 bases in between. DNA for the CDR3: TGTGCCACCCAACGACGGTCGGGGAACACTGAAGCTTTCTTT. This encodes CATQRRSGNTEAFF.

The V gene is TRBV30, the J gene TRBJ1-5, with D perhaps TRBD1 (6 bases). The CDR3 contains 14 residues. Trimming cost V 2 bases and J 5 bases, with 13 bases left between them. In germline, CDR1 is GTSNPN, CDR2 SVGIG (reference sequence). The CDR3 DNA sequence: TGTGCCTGGAGTACTACAGGGATCTATCAGCCCCAGCATTTT. Translation gives CAWSTTGIYQPQHF.

The genes are TRBV28 and TRBJ2-1; possibly TRBD1 for D (5 bases). Trimming shortened V by 4 bases and J by 7 bases, and 8 bases separated the two germline ends. The CDR3 totals 12 residues. The germline V gene encodes CDR1 MDHEN and CDR2 SYDVKM. CDR3 loop: CASSSQGNEQFF. In nucleotides, the CDR3 is TGTGCCAGCAGTTCCCAGGGAAATGAGCAGTTCTTC.

The chain links TRBV6-5 to TRBJ1-2; 7 nucleotides line up with TRBD1. Germline CDR1 and CDR2: MNHEY and SVGAGI. CDR3 length: 13 residues. The J segment lost 8 bases and the V segment lost 6 bases, leaving 9 bases of the junction unmatched. CDR3 DNA sequence: TGTGCCAGCAGGGGAGACAGGGTCTGGGGCTACACCTTC. The encoded protein is CASRGDRVWGYTF.

The chain uses TRBV2 and TRBJ2-1; 13 nucleotides match TRBD2. Germline-derived CDR1 and CDR2 are SNHLY and FYNNEI. The J segment lost 5 bases and the V segment lost 8 bases, leaving 3 bases of the junction unmatched. The CDR3 is made up of 14 amino acids. The CDR3 is CASLGLAGNNEQFF. Written as DNA, the CDR3 is TGTGCCAGCTTGGGACTAGCGGGAAACAATGAGCAGTTCTTC.

Only a few counts were recorded for this clone. The chain recombines TRBV28 with TRBJ1-1; a weak D match, TRBD1 (5 bases). This CDR3 is 15 amino acids long. The V end was cut by 7 bases, the J end by 7 bases, with 22 bases between. Germline loops: CDR1 MDHEN, CDR2 SYDVKM. As DNA, the CDR3 is TGTGCCAGCACCCCCCAGGAGGGGTTTTTCTTTGAAGCTTTCTTT. Translating gives CASTPQEGFFFEAFF.

The chain has TRBV19 and TRBJ2-7; 7 bases fit TRBD2. The V and J ends lost 6 bases and 0 bases, in that order; junction bases with no gene match: 8. The CDR3 contains 15 residues. Per the germline V gene, CDR1 is LNHDA and CDR2 is SQIVND (reference sequence). The CDR3 is CASRRGGSLSYEQYF. Written as DNA, the CDR3 is TGTGCCAGTAGGAGAGGCGGGAGCCTCTCCTACGAGCAGTACTTC.

This sequence joins TRBV7-6 and TRBJ1-2; no definite D call. V was pared by 4 bases and J by 1 base, with 16 bases between. Germline CDR1 and CDR2: SGHVS and FNYEAQ. This CDR3 comprises 16 residues. CDR3 sequence (DNA): TGTGCCAGCAGCTCCCTGGGAGGGTCGGGTAACTATGGCTACACCTTC. Encoded protein: CASSSLGGSGNYGYTF.

This sequence joins TRBV28 and TRBJ2-1, with a weak D call TRBD2 (5 bases). CDR3 length equals 15 residues. V dropped 6 bases and J dropped 3 bases, with 15 bases sitting between them. The germline V gene has CDR1 MDHEN and CDR2 SYDVKM. The CDR3 loop reads CASRRYVGDYNEQFF. The CDR3 DNA sequence: TGTGCCAGCAGGCGTTACGTGGGAGACTACAATGAGCAGTTCTTC.

This clone occurred a few times. The chain joins TRBV5-5 to TRBJ1-1; D is unclear. V lost 6 bases and J lost 6, with 9 bases in between. The germline gives CDR1 SGHKS, CDR2 YYEKEE (reference sequence). This CDR3 region has 11 residues. CDR3: CASNYGAEAFF. DNA of the CDR3: TGTGCCAGCAATTACGGGGCTGAAGCTTTCTTT.

The chain couples TRBV7-2 to TRBJ2-3, with 8 bases matching TRBD1. Germline CDR1 is SGHTA and CDR2 is FQGNSA. The CDR3 extends over 16 amino acids. After removal of 2 bases from V and 1 base from J, the junction contained 5 bases not matched to a gene. The CDR3 DNA sequence: TGTGCCAGCAGCTTAACCAAGACAGGGGGCACAGATACGCAGTATTTT. Translated: CASSLTKTGGTDTQYF.

The CDR3 DNA sequence: TGTGCCATCAGTGAGTCGGCGGGCCCTGGCCCTGGAAACACCATATATTTT. Protein: CAISESAGPGPGNTIYF. This sequence joins TRBV10-3 and TRBJ1-3, with no clear D. CDR1 ENHRY and CDR2 SYGVKD come from the germline V gene. CDR3 length: 17 amino acids. The V gene lost 0 bases and the J gene lost 2 bases, with 14 bases spanning the gap.

With regard to this clone: This sample also contains other DNA sequences that code for the same CDR3. This chain joins TRBV28 and TRBJ1-1; D is ambiguous. The ends were cut back, 1 base at V and 1 base at J, with 10 bases in the middle. This CDR3 has 15 residues. CDR1 and CDR2 from the germline V gene are MDHEN and SYDVKM. CDR3 bases: TGTGCCAGCAGTTTATCTTCCACTGGGAACACTGAAGCTTTCTTT. Its translation is CASSLSSTGNTEAFF.